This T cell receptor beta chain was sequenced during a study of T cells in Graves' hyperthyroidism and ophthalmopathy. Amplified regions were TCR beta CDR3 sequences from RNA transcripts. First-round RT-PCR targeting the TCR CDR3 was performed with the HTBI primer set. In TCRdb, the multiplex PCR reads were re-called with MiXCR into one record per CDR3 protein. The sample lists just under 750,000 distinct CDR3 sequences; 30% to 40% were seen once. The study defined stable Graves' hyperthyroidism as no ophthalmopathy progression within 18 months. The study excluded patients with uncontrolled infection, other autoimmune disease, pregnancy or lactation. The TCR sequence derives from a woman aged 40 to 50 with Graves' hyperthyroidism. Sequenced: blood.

The CDR3: CASSTDSEAFF. The CDR3 nucleotides are TGTGCCAGCAGTACCGACAGTGAAGCTTTCTTT. This sequence joins TRBV12-3 or TRBV12-4 and TRBJ1-1, with D possibly TRBD1 on 5 matching bases. The CDR3 covers 11 residues. Trimming took off 5 bases at V and 7 bases at J, with 8 bases between the two ends.